This section outlines one T cell receptor beta chain sequence together with its context. Its antigen is currently unknown. The data are from a study of cytomegalovirus exposure and HLA in healthy donors. Study as a whole: From about 170 million T cells, an earlier analysis saw approximately 110 million unique TCR beta sequences.

Study-wide results and caveats: Productive status was seen about 90% or about 30% of the time for most TCR beta V segments in an earlier analysis. Owing to their indistinguishability, certain V segments, notably TRBV6-2 and TRBV6-3, were excluded. Reported results showed that the classifier diagnosed cytomegalovirus status with high specificity and sensitivity.

It was with 60 Vbeta and 13 Jbeta primers that the PCR ran. Libraries were prepared by immunoSEQ multiplex PCR; TCRdb keeps only in-frame clonotypes and omits some of them. Of over 100,000 clones in the sample, around 80% are singletons; the top ten hold around 2.2%. V was trimmed by 6 bases and J by 5 bases, leaving 15 bases between them. CDR3 length: 14 residues. Per germline, CDR1 MNHEY and CDR2 SVGAGI. Sample: PBMCs. The TCR originated in a man aged 25-40 years in good health and CMV-seronegative. This chain joins TRBV6-5 and TRBJ2-3, with a weak D call TRBD2 (6 bases). CDR3 DNA: TGTGCCAGCAGGGCATCTGGGGGGAAAGATACGCAGTATTTT. It specifies CASRASGGKDTQYF.